This TCR beta chain was observed in a study of T cell clonality in common variable immunodeficiency. Study-level points and caveats: Fewer TCRbeta clones were shared among CVID subjects than controls.

V shed 5 bases, J shed 4 bases, and the junction held 7 bases outside the gene matches. The CDR3 contains 15 residues. Germline loops: CDR1 SGDLS, CDR2 YYNGEE. Assay: immunoSEQ multiplex PCR; the TCRdb copy retains only in-frame clones and omits some. The specimen has under 50,000 clones, none found just once. In its sample, this clone was seen many times. Its antigen is not known. The CDR3 goes on 3 residues after the read ends, and that part is filled in from the germline J gene. This clonotype was obtained from a person aged 18-70 years in good health. The chain joins TRBV9 to TRBJ2-1, with 9 bases aligning to TRBD2. Sequencing was carried out using peripheral blood mononuclear cells. The CDR3 spells CASSLAGGPYNEQFF. The part of the CDR3 DNA that was read is TGTGCCAGCAGTTTGGCGGGAGGGCCTTACAATGAG.